The 24 T cell receptor beta chains reported below all come from one sample, sequenced in a study of OX40 agonist ivuxolimab in advanced cancers. Assay: immunoSEQ multiplex PCR; the TCRdb copy retains only in-frame clones and omits some. Of tens of thousands of clones in the sample, approximately 90% are singletons; the top ten hold around 3.6%. This material consisted of CD4+ or CD8+ T cells sorted from blood, taken in a trial of the OX40 agonist ivuxolimab. Every receptor here comes from an adult with an advanced solid tumor such as melanoma, head and neck, liver or kidney cancer.

J is TRBJ2-3 and V is TRBV10-3; possible D gene TRBD1, 8 bases. The germline V gene encodes CDR1 ENHRY and CDR2 SYGVKD. V was clipped by 7 bases and J by 5 bases, with 19 bases between them. The CDR3 has 15 residues. The CDR3 bases are TGTGCCATCACCCCAGGACAGGGAGGGGGAGATACGCAGTATTTT. Translated, it gives CAITPGQGGGDTQYF.

The chain joins TRBV19 to TRBJ2-2, with no clear D. The CDR3 spans 15 residues. With 9 bases removed from V and 1 base from J, the gap between germline ends came to 15 bases. Germline CDR1 LNHDA, CDR2 SQIVND (reference sequence). The CDR3 region is CASLPPGLNTGELFF. The CDR3 DNA follows: TGTGCCAGCCTACCCCCGGGCCTGAACACCGGGGAGCTGTTTTTT.

This clone was detected only once. The chain employs TRBV19 and TRBJ2-1; D is perhaps TRBD2 (6 bases). Trimming shortened V by 5 bases and J by 0 bases, and 11 bases separated the two germline ends. The CDR3 covers 15 residues. CDR1 is LNHDA and CDR2 is SQIVND in the germline V gene (reference sequence). The CDR3, as DNA: TGTGCCAGTAGTTTCGCCGGGAGCTCCTACAATGAGCAGTTCTTC. It translates to CASSFAGSSYNEQFF. The complete variable domain, with remaining parts taken from reference TRBV19 and TRBJ2-1, reads DGGITQSPKYLFRKEGQNVTLSCEQNLNHDAMYWYRQDPGQGLRLIYYSQIVNDFQKGDIAEGYSVSREKKESFPLTVTSAQKNPTAFYLCASSFAGSSYNEQFFGPGTRLTVL.

The V call is TRBV7-9, the J call TRBJ1-5; 8 bases agree with TRBD1. Germline V gives CDR1 SEHNR, CDR2 FQNEAQ (reference sequence). The V segment lost 4 bases and the J segment 2 bases; nucleotides outside the gene matches: 4. The CDR3 runs to 15 residues. CDR3 amino acids: CASSSTGGGNQPQHF. The CDR3 DNA is TGTGCCAGCAGCTCAACAGGGGGAGGCAATCAGCCCCAGCATTTT. The entire variable domain, with the rest obtained from reference TRBV7-9 and TRBJ1-5, is as follows: DTGVSQNPRHKITKRGQNVTFRCDPISEHNRLYWYRQTLGQGPEFLTYFQNEAQLEKSRLLSDRFSAERPKGSFSTLEIQRTEQGDSAMYLCASSSTGGGNQPQHFGDGTRLSIL.

The rearrangement uses TRBV6-5 and TRBJ1-3, with 7 bases fitting TRBD1. After removal of 6 bases from V and 2 bases from J, the junction contained 4 bases not matched to a gene. In germline, CDR1 is MNHEY, CDR2 SVGAGI. The CDR3 totals 14 residues. CDR3 protein: CASRFDRAGNTIYF. The CDR3 nucleotides read TGTGCCAGCAGATTTGACAGGGCTGGAAACACCATATATTTT.

The chain joins TRBV7-6 to TRBJ2-2; maybe TRBD2 (6 bases). Per germline, CDR1 SGHVS and CDR2 FNYEAQ. Trimming removed 5 bases from V and 5 bases from J, with 15 bases in between. This CDR3 has 15 residues. CDR3 coding DNA: TGTGCCAGCAGCCTTAGCGATGGGAGGACCGGGGAGCTGTTTTTT. This gives the protein CASSLSDGRTGELFF.

The V gene is TRBV4-2, the J gene TRBJ2-3, with 10 bases that match TRBD2. The CDR3 is 16 residues long. V was clipped by 2 bases and J by 1 base; unmatched bases: 3. Germline lookup yields CDR1 LGHNA and CDR2 YNFKEQ. CDR3: CASSQLLAGGTDTQYF. CDR3 in DNA: TGTGCCAGCAGCCAACTGCTAGCGGGAGGCACAGATACGCAGTATTTT.

The chain recombines TRBV4-3 with TRBJ1-5; no clear D gene. The CDR3 runs 14 residues. Germline V gene lookup returns CDR1 LGHNA and CDR2 YSLEER. With 0 bases removed from V and 6 bases from J, the gap between germline ends came to 9 bases. The CDR3 loop is CASSQDFSSQPQHF. CDR3 nucleotides: TGCGCCAGCAGCCAAGACTTTAGTTCTCAGCCCCAGCATTTT.

The chain uses TRBV5-3 and TRBJ1-2; D not resolved. TRBV5-3 is classed as an ORF, of uncertain function. The CDR3 runs 14 residues. Between the trimmed V and J ends, which lost 4 bases and 4 bases, there was a span of 14 bases. CDR3 nucleotide sequence: TGTGCCAGAAGCCCACAAGAAAAGGGCTATGGCTACACCTTC. Its translation is CARSPQEKGYGYTF.

This chain joins TRBV2 and TRBJ1-4; 9 bases match TRBD1. In germline, CDR1 is SNHLY, CDR2 FYNNEI. CDR3 length: 15 residues. V lost 6 bases and J lost 5; bases outside the gene matches: 7. Written as DNA, the CDR3 is TGTGCCAGCAGCCGACACAGGGGGCTGAATGAAAAACTGTTTTTT. Protein sequence: CASSRHRGLNEKLFF.

The genes are TRBV5-1 and TRBJ1-1, with D possibly TRBD1 on 6 matching bases. This CDR3 comprises 15 residues. Germline CDR1 SGHRS, CDR2 YFSETQ. Trimming cost V 4 bases and J 3 bases, with 16 bases left between them. CDR3 in amino acids: CASSPIGSGDTEAFF. The DNA for the CDR3 is TGCGCCAGCAGCCCCATCGGGTCAGGGGACACTGAAGCTTTCTTT.

The chain joins TRBV20-1 to TRBJ1-2; D not resolved. This CDR3 comprises 11 residues. Germline V CDR1 and CDR2: DFQATT, SNEGSKA (reference sequence). V gave up 3 bases and J gave up 3 bases, with 5 bases separating them. In DNA, the CDR3 is TGCAGTGCTAGTGACTACTATGGCTACACCTTC. It is translated as CSASDYYGYTF.

This chain connects TRBV5-1 to TRBJ1-1, with TRBD1 as a possible D gene (6 bases). The V end lost 0 bases, the J end lost 3 bases, and 12 bases lay between the germline ends. The CDR3 is made up of 15 amino acids. Looked up from germline, CDR1 is SGHRS and CDR2 is YFSETQ. CDR3 sequence (DNA): TGCGCCAGCAGCTTGGCCATAGGGGGGGACACTGAAGCTTTCTTT. The encoded protein is CASSLAIGGDTEAFF.

The rearrangement links TRBV7-9 to TRBJ2-1; 14 nucleotides align to TRBD2. Germline CDR1 is SEHNR and CDR2 is FQNEAQ (reference sequence). V lost 1 base and J lost 9; bases outside the gene matches: 5. CDR3 length: 16 residues. DNA for the CDR3: TGTGCCAGCAGCTTAGGAGGGACTAGCGGGAGTGTTGAGCAGTTCTTC. Amino acids: CASSLGGTSGSVEQFF. The whole variable domain, filled in from reference TRBV7-9 and TRBJ2-1, reads DTGVSQNPRHKITKRGQNVTFRCDPISEHNRLYWYRQTLGQGPEFLTYFQNEAQLEKSRLLSDRFSAERPKGSFSTLEIQRTEQGDSAMYLCASSLGGTSGSVEQFFGPGTRLTVL.

This chain joins TRBV15 and TRBJ1-5; D gene unclear. Germline V lookup: CDR1 LNHNV, CDR2 YYDKDF (reference sequence). V dropped 4 bases and J dropped 2 bases, with 18 bases sitting between them. The CDR3 loop spans 17 amino acids. In nucleotides, the CDR3 is TGTGCCACCAGCACTCCACCCAGTACTTACCGCAATCAGCCCCAGCATTTT. Amino acids: CATSTPPSTYRNQPQHF.

The genes are TRBV7-2 and TRBJ2-7; 8 bases fit TRBD2. The CDR3 totals 14 residues. The germline gives CDR1 SGHTA, CDR2 FQGNSA. Trimming took 3 bases from V and 2 from J; bases not matched to a gene: 3. The CDR3 loop reads CASSFSGATYEQYF. CDR3 sequence (DNA): TGTGCCAGCAGCTTTAGCGGGGCAACCTACGAGCAGTACTTC.

This chain uses TRBV14 with TRBJ2-1; 10 nucleotides line up with TRBD2. The germline gives CDR1 SGHDN, CDR2 FVKESK. V trimming: 3 bases; J trimming: 8 bases; junction bases outside the gene matches: 16. The CDR3 runs 18 residues. CDR3 residues: CASSHPRNSGRPGDEQFF. CDR3 sequence (DNA): TGTGCCAGCAGCCATCCGAGGAATAGCGGGAGGCCAGGAGATGAGCAGTTCTTC.

The chain uses TRBV9 and TRBJ2-7; TRBD1 is a possible D gene (5 bases). Trimming shortened V by 1 base and J by 2 bases, and 13 bases separated the two germline ends. The CDR3 extends over 15 amino acids. Germline lookup yields CDR1 SGDLS and CDR2 YYNGEE. CDR3 protein: CASSVSPQGTYEQYF. The CDR3 nucleotides read TGTGCCAGCAGCGTATCCCCCCAGGGTACCTACGAGCAGTACTTC.

The genes are TRBV19 and TRBJ2-7; D is unclear. This CDR3 spans 14 amino acids. CDR1 LNHDA and CDR2 SQIVND come from the germline V gene (reference sequence). Deletions cut 5 bases from V and 0 bases from J, with 11 bases between. CDR3: CASSRQQSSYEQYF. The CDR3 DNA sequence: TGTGCCAGTAGTCGTCAGCAGAGCTCCTACGAGCAGTACTTC.

V gene TRBV6-5 combines with J gene TRBJ2-3; unclear D gene. Trimming took 0 bases from V and 4 from J, leaving 11 bases between them. The germline V gene encodes CDR1 MNHEY and CDR2 SVGAGI. The CDR3 totals 15 residues. The CDR3, as DNA: TGTGCCAGCAGTTACTCGATTTCCAATTCAGATACGCAGTATTTT. Protein: CASSYSISNSDTQYF.

V is TRBV20-1 and J is TRBJ1-5; unclear D gene. V gave up 0 bases and J gave up 11 bases, with 8 bases separating them. Germline assignment: CDR1 DFQATT and CDR2 SNEGSKA (reference sequence). The CDR3 covers 11 residues. CDR3 in DNA: TGCAGTGCTAGAGATAACGGGGCCCAGCATTTT. This gives the protein CSARDNGAQHF.

This clone has only a few counts. Additional DNA sequences in this sample encode the identical CDR3. The gene calls are TRBV7-7 and TRBJ2-5; no clear D gene. There are 13 residues in the CDR3. V lost 1 base and J 5 bases, leaving 8 bases between the germline ends. Germline CDR1 reads SSHAT; CDR2 reads FNYEAQ (reference sequence). Here the CDR3 reads CASSLERGETQYF. CDR3 coding DNA: TGTGCCAGCAGCTTAGAGCGTGGGGAGACCCAGTACTTC.

The rearrangement joins TRBV18 to TRBJ2-7; D not resolved. The CDR3 is made up of 12 amino acids. V dropped 5 bases and J dropped 6 bases, with 11 bases sitting between them. Germline CDR1 reads KGHSH; CDR2 reads LQKENI. For the CDR3, the DNA is TGTGCCAGCTCATCGAGTACTCGCGAGCAGTACTTC. The encoded protein is CASSSSTREQYF.

The chain carries TRBV5-1 and TRBJ2-7, with unresolved D. The CDR3 sequence is 16 residues long. Germline loops: CDR1 SGHRS, CDR2 YFSETQ. The ends were cut back, 3 bases at V and 2 bases at J, with 18 bases in the middle. CDR3 residues: CASSSRPGDFTYEQYF. CDR3 nucleotide sequence: TGCGCCAGCAGCTCTCGGCCCGGAGACTTTACCTACGAGCAGTACTTC.